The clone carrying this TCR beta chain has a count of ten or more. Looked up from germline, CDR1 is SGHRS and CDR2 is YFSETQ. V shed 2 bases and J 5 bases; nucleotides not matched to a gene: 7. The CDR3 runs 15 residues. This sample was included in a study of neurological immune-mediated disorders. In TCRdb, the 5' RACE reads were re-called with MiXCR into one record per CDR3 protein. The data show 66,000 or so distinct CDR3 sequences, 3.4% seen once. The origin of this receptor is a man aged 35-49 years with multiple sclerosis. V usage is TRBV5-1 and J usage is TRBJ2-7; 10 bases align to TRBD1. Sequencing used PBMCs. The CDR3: CASSLEGQGSNEQYF. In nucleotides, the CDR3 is TGCGCCAGCAGCTTAGAGGGACAGGGGTCCAACGAGCAGTACTTC.